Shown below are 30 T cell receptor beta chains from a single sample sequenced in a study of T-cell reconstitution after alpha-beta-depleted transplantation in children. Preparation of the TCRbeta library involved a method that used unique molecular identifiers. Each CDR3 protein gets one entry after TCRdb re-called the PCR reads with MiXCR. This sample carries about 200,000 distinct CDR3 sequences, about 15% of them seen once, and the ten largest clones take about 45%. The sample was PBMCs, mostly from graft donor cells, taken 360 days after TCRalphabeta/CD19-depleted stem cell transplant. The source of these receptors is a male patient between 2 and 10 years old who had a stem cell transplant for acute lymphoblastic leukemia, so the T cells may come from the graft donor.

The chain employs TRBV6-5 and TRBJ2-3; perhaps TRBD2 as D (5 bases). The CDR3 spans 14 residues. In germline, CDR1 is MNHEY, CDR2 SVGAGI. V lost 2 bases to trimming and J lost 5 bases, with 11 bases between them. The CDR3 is CASSYDPEVDTQYF. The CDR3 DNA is TGTGCCAGCAGTTACGACCCGGAGGTAGATACGCAGTATTTT.

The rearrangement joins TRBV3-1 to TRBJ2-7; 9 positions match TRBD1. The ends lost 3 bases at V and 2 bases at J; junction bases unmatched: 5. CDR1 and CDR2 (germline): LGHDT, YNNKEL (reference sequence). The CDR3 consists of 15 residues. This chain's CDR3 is CASSHSGTGTYEQYF. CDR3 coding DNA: TGTGCCAGCAGCCACTCCGGGACAGGGACCTACGAGCAGTACTTC.

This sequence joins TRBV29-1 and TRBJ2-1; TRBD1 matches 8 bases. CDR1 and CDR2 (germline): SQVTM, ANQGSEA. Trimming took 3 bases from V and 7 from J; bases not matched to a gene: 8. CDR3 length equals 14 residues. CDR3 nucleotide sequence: TGCAGCGTTGACTTTCAGGGGGCGAATAATGAGCAGTTCTTC. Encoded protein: CSVDFQGANNEQFF.

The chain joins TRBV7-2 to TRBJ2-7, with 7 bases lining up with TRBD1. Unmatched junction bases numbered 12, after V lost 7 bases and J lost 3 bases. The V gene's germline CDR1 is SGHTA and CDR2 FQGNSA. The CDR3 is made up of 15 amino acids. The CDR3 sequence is CASTKTGQSVYEQYF. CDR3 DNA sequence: TGTGCCAGCACCAAAACGGGACAGTCAGTCTACGAGCAGTACTTC.

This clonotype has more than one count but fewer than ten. The DNA of the CDR3 is TGCAGTGCTCCGAGGGACTTTGGGATAAACGAGCAGTACTTC. Its protein is CSAPRDFGINEQYF. The chain joins TRBV20-1 to TRBJ2-7; D possibly corresponds to TRBD2 (6 bases). V gave up 5 bases and J gave up 5 bases, with 19 bases separating them. The CDR3 length is 14 residues. The germline V gene has CDR1 DFQATT and CDR2 SNEGSKA (reference sequence).

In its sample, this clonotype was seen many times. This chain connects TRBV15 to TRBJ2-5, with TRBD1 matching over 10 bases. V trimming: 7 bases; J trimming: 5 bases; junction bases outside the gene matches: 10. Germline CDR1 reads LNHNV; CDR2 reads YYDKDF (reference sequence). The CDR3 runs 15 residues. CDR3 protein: CATTEGQGVWETQYF. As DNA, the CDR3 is TGTGCCACCACCGAAGGACAGGGGGTGTGGGAGACCCAGTACTTC.

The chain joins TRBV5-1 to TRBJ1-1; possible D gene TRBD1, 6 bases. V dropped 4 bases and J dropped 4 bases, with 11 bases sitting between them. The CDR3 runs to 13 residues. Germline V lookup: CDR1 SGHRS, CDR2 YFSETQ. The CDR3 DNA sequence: TGCGCCAGCAGCCCCGACAGGAGCACTGAAGCTTTCTTT. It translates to CASSPDRSTEAFF.

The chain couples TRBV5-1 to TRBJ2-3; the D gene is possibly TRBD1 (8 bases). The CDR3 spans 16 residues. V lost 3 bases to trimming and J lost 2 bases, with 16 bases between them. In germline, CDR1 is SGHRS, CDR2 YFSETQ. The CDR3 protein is CASSSYTGGVTDTQYF. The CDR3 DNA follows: TGCGCCAGCAGCTCCTACACAGGGGGGGTCACAGATACGCAGTATTTT.

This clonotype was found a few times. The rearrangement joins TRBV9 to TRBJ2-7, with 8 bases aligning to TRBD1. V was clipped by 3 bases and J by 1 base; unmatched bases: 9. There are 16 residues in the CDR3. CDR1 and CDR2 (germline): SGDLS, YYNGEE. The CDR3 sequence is CASSGAGQGNSYEQYF. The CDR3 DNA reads TGTGCCAGCAGCGGAGCCGGACAGGGAAATTCCTACGAGCAGTACTTC.

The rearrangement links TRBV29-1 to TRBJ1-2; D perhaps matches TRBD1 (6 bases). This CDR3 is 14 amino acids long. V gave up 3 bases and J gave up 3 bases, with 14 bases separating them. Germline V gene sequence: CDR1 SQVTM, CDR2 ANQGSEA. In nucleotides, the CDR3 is TGCAGCGTTGATCGGGGGGGGCTCGACTATGGCTACACCTTC. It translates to CSVDRGGLDYGYTF.

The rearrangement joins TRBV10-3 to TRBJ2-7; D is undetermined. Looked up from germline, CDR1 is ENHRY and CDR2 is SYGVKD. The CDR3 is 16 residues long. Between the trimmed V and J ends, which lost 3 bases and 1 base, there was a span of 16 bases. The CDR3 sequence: CAISEVGFPQSYEQYF. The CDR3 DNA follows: TGTGCCATCAGTGAAGTTGGTTTCCCTCAATCCTACGAGCAGTACTTC.

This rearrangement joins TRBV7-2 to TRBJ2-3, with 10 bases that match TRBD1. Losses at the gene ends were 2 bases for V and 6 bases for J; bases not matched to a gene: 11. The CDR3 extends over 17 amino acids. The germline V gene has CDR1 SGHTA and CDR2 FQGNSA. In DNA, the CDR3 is TGTGCCAGCAGCTTAAGGGGTCCACCGACAGGGGGCGATACGCAGTATTTT. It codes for CASSLRGPPTGGDTQYF.

Here the CDR3 reads CASGLGTGTSLGNEQFF. CDR3 nucleotide sequence: TGTGCTAGTGGTTTGGGGACCGGGACTAGCTTGGGGAATGAGCAGTTCTTC. The chain is built from TRBV12-5 and TRBJ2-1; TRBD2 aligns across 9 bases. V shed 1 base, J shed 7 bases, and the junction held 11 bases outside the gene matches. The CDR3 sequence is 17 residues long. Germline CDR1 is LGHNT and CDR2 is FRNRAP.

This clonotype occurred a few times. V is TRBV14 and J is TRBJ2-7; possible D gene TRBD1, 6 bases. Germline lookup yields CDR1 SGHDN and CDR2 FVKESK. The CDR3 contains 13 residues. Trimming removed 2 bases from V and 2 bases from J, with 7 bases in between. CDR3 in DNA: TGTGCCAGCAGCCAACACAGGGCCTACGAGCAGTACTTC. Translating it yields CASSQHRAYEQYF.

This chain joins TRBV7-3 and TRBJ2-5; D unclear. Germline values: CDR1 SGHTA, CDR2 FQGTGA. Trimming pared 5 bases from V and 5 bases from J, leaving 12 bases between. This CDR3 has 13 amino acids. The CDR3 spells CASSVGSSETQYF. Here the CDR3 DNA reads TGTGCCAGCAGCGTGGGCTCCTCGGAGACCCAGTACTTC. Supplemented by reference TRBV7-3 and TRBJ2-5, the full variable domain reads GAGVSQTPSNKVTEKGKYVELRCDPISGHTALYWYRQSLGQGPEFLIYFQGTGAADDSGLPNDRFFAVRPEGSVSTLKIQRTERGDSAVYLCASSVGSSETQYFGPGTRLLVL.

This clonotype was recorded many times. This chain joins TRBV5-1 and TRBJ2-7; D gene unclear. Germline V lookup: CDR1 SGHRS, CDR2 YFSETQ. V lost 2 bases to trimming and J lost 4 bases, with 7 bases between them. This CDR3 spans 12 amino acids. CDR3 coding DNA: TGCGCCAGCAGCTTAGACTTTTACGAGCAGTACTTC. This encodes CASSLDFYEQYF.

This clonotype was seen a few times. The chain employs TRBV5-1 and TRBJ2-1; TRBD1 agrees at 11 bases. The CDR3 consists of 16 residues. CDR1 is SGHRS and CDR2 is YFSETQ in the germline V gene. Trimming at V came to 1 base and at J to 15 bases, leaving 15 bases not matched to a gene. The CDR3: CASSLTGQGASSGLFF. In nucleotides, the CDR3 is TGCGCCAGCAGCTTGACCGGACAGGGGGCAAGTTCGGGGTTGTTCTTC.

The CDR3 DNA reads as TGCAGTGCGACCGGGACAGGGGTGGAGACCCAGTACTTC. Translated: CSATGTGVETQYF. The chain recombines TRBV20-1 with TRBJ2-5; 10 nucleotides match TRBD1. V was clipped by 6 bases and J by 5 bases; unmatched bases: 6. CDR1 DFQATT and CDR2 SNEGSKA come from the germline V gene (reference sequence). CDR3 length: 13 residues.

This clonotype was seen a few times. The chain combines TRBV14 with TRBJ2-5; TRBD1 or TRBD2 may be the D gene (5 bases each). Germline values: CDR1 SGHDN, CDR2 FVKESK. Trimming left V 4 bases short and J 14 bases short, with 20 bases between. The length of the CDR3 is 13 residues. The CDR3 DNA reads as TGTGCCAGCAGCCCCGGGACCCCAAGACTTATCTACTTC. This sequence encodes CASSPGTPRLIYF.

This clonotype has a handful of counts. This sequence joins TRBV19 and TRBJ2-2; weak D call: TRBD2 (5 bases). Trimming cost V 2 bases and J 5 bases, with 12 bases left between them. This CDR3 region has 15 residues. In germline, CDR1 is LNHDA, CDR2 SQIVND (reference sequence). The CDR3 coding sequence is TGTGCCAGTAGTATAACGGCGACGGGGACCGGGGAGCTGTTTTTT. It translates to CASSITATGTGELFF.

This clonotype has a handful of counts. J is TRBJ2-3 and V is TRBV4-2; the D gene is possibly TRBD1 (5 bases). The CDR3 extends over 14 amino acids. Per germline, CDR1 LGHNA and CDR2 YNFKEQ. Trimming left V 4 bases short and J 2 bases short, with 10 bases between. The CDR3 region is CASSLDSTTDTQYF. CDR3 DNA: TGTGCCAGCAGCCTAGACAGCACCACAGATACGCAGTATTTT.

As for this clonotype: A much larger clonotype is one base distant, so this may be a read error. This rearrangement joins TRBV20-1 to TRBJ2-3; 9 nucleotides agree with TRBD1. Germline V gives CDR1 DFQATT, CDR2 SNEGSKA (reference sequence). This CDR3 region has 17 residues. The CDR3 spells CCARGGGRDREQDTQYF. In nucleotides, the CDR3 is TGCTGTGCTAGAGGTGGCGGCCGGGACAGGGAACAAGATACGCAGTATTTT.

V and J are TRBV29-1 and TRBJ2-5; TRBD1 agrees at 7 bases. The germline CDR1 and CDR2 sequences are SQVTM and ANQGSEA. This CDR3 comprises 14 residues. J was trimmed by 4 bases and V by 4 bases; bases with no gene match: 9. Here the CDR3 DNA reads TGCAGCGTTGGGACAGGAGTCCGTGGAGAGACCCAGTACTTC. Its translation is CSVGTGVRGETQYF.

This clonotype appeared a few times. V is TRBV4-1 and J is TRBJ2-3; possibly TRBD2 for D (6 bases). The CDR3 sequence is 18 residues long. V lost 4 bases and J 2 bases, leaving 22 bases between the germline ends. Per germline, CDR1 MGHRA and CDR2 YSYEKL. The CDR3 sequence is CASSLDLPGTFSTDTQYF. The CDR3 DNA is TGCGCCAGCAGCCTGGACTTACCCGGGACTTTCTCCACAGATACGCAGTATTTT.

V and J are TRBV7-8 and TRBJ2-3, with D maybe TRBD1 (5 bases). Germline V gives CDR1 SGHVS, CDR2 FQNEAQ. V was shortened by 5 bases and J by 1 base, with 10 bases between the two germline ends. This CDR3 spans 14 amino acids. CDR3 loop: CASSPRVGTDTQYF. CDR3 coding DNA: TGTGCCAGCAGCCCCAGGGTCGGCACAGATACGCAGTATTTT. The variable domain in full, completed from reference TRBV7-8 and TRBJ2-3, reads GAGVSQSPRYKVAKRGQDVALRCDPISGHVSLFWYQQALGQGPEFLTYFQNEAQLDKSGLPSDRFFAERPEGSVSTLKIQRTQQEDSAVYLCASSPRVGTDTQYFGPGTRLTVL.

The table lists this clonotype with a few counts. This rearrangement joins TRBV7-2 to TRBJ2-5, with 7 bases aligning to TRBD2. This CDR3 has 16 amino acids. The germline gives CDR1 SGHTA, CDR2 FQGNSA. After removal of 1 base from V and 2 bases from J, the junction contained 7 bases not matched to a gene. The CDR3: CASSLVRGRQQETQYF. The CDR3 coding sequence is TGTGCCAGCAGCTTAGTGCGGGGGAGACAGCAAGAGACCCAGTACTTC.

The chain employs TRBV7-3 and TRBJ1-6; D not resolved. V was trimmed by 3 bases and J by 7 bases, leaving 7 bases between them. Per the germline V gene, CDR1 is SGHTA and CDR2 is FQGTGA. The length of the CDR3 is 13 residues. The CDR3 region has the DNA TGTGCCAGCAGCTTTACGGCAAATTCACCCCTCCACTTT. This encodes CASSFTANSPLHF.

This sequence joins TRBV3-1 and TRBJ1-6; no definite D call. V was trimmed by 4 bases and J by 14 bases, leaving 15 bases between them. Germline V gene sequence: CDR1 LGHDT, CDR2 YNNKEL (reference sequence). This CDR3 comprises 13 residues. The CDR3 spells CASSPFDEGTLHF. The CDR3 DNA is TGTGCCAGCAGCCCATTTGACGAGGGAACCCTCCACTTT.

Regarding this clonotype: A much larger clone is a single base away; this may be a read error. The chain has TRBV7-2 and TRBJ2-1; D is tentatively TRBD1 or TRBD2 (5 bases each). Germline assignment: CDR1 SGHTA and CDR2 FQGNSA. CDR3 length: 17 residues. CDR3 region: CANSLVPPGTPLGEQFF. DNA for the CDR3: TGTGCCAACAGCTTAGTCCCGCCCGGGACCCCCTTAGGTGAGCAGTTCTTC. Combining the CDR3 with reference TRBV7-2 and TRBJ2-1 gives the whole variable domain GAGVSQSPSNKVTEKGKDVELRCDPISGHTALYWYRQSLGQGLEFLIYFQGNSAPDKSGLPSDRFSAERTGGSVSTLTIQRTQQEDSAVYLCANSLVPPGTPLGEQFFGPGTRLTVL.

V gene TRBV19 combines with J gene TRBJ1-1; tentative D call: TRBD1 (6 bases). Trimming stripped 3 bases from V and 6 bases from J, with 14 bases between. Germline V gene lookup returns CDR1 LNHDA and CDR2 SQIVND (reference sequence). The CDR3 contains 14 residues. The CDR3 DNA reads TGTGCCAGTAGTATTCAGGGGATAGGCGCTGAAGCTTTCTTT. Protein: CASSIQGIGAEAFF.